The entry below describes one T cell receptor (beta chain). Its target is unknown. The source of the sample is a study of T-cell memory formation after mild COVID-19. Study-wide results and limits: SARS-CoV-2 specificity of second-wave clones peaking day 37 was unconfirmed.

TCRdb redid the calling of the 5' RACE reads with MiXCR, one entry per CDR3 protein. The table lists roughly 310,000 distinct CDR3 sequences, approximately 15% of them singletons. Trimming removed 0 bases from V and 7 bases from J, with 12 bases in between. Germline lookup yields CDR1 MGHRA and CDR2 YSYEKL. This CDR3 has 14 residues. Input material: PBMCs or a T cell subset sorted from them (not recorded which). The TCR comes from a man between 18 and 29 years old who had mild COVID-19 (a few samples of this study predate the infection). Cell type and time point are not known. The V and J genes are TRBV4-1 and TRBJ1-2; no definite D call. This chain's CDR3 is CASSQDWVGRGYTF. Here the CDR3 DNA reads TGCGCCAGCAGCCAAGATTGGGTGGGTCGTGGCTACACCTTC.